This passage covers 22 T cell receptor beta chains from one sample sequenced in a study of blood T cell repertoires in COVID-19. The method was immunoSEQ multiplex PCR; TCRdb's version includes in-frame clones alone and lacks a portion of them. The data show a few hundred thousand clones, with nearly 90% seen just once and 3% held by the top ten. Specimen: peripheral blood. Every receptor here comes from a man in his late teens or twenties with active or convalescent COVID-19.

This chain joins TRBV11-3 and TRBJ2-1; 10 bases map to TRBD2. Trimming removed 5 bases from V and 9 bases from J; junction bases left unmatched: 10. Looked up from germline, CDR1 is SGHNT and CDR2 is YENEEA. The CDR3 runs 15 residues. CDR3 amino acids: CASSPLSGGAIEQFF. The CDR3 nucleotides are TGTGCCAGCAGCCCTCTCAGCGGGGGGGCAATTGAGCAGTTCTTC.

This clone was detected once. The rearrangement uses TRBV6-5 and TRBJ1-3; D call uncertain. The V and J ends lost 2 bases and 2 bases respectively, with 7 bases between them. CDR1 is MNHEY and CDR2 is SVGAGI in the germline V gene. This CDR3 comprises 14 residues. The CDR3 coding sequence is TGTGCCAGCAGTTACGGAGGGACTGGAAACACCATATATTTT. This gives the protein CASSYGGTGNTIYF.

The chain carries TRBV3-1 (or the pseudogene TRBV3-2) and TRBJ1-1, with D maybe TRBD1 (5 bases). Trimming left V 0 bases short and J 9 bases short, with 11 bases between. The CDR3 sequence is 13 residues long. Germline values: CDR1 LGHDT, CDR2 YNNKEL (reference sequence). CDR3 protein: CASSQELAGQAFF. Here the CDR3 DNA reads TGTGCCAGCAGCCAAGAGCTCGCAGGGCAAGCTTTCTTT.

This sequence joins TRBV10-3 and TRBJ2-1; the match to TRBD2 covers 11 bases. The CDR3 is made up of 14 amino acids. Germline V CDR1 and CDR2: ENHRY, SYGVKD. V dropped 6 bases and J dropped 7; count of bases not matched to a gene: 5. This chain's CDR3 is CAISDGLAGNEQFF. The CDR3 DNA sequence: TGTGCCATCAGCGATGGACTAGCGGGTAATGAGCAGTTCTTC.

The rearrangement links TRBV19 to TRBJ2-5; D not resolved. This CDR3 has 12 amino acids. Germline CDR1 is LNHDA and CDR2 is SQIVND (reference sequence). V shed 5 bases and J shed 2 bases, with 6 bases lying between them. The CDR3 reads CASSPRQETQYF. DNA for the CDR3: TGTGCCAGTAGTCCTAGACAAGAGACCCAGTACTTC.

The chain carries TRBV5-1 and TRBJ2-7; 9 bases match TRBD2. CDR3 size: 15 residues. CDR1 is SGHRS and CDR2 is YFSETQ in the germline V gene. V lost 0 bases and J lost 0; bases outside the gene matches: 1. The CDR3 DNA sequence: TGCGCCAGCAGCTTGGGCGGGGGGGACTCCTACGAGCAGTACTTC. Translating gives CASSLGGGDSYEQYF. Based on the CDR3 plus reference TRBV5-1 and TRBJ2-7, the full variable domain is KAGVTQTPRYLIKTRGQQVTLSCSPISGHRSVSWYQQTPGQGLQFLFEYFSETQRNKGNFPGRFSGRQFSNSRSEMNVSTLELGDSALYLCASSLGGGDSYEQYFGPGTRLTVT.

V usage is TRBV5-1 and J usage is TRBJ2-7; the match to TRBD1 covers 7 bases. The length of the CDR3 is 14 residues. With V trimmed by 3 bases and J by 6 bases, 9 bases remained unmatched. Looked up from germline, CDR1 is SGHRS and CDR2 is YFSETQ. In nucleotides, the CDR3 is TGCGCCAGCAGCTCGGGGACAGAAGGCGGCGAGCAGTACTTC. Protein product: CASSSGTEGGEQYF.

V is TRBV5-4 and J is TRBJ1-6; D perhaps matches TRBD1 (5 bases). Looked up from germline, CDR1 is SGHNT and CDR2 is YYREEE (reference sequence). The CDR3 has 15 residues. The V gene lost 4 bases and the J gene lost 9 bases, with 17 bases spanning the gap. The CDR3 sequence: CASSPARGESSPLHF. CDR3 nucleotides: TGTGCCAGCAGCCCCGCGCGGGGGGAAAGTTCACCCCTCCACTTT.

V usage is TRBV7-2 and J usage is TRBJ2-2, with D maybe TRBD2 (5 bases). The V and J ends lost 3 bases and 3 bases respectively, with 8 bases between them. This CDR3 is built from 14 residues. Germline V gene data show CDR1 as SGHTA and CDR2 as FQGNSA. The CDR3 loop is CASSFVRDTGELFF. CDR3 nucleotide sequence: TGTGCCAGCAGCTTTGTGCGGGACACCGGGGAGCTGTTTTTT.

As for this clone: Other nucleotide sequences in the sample specify the same CDR3. CDR3 sequence: CASSVSTSSYEQYF. The CDR3, as DNA: TGTGCCAGCAGCGTATCAACAAGCTCCTACGAGCAGTACTTC. This chain links TRBV9 with TRBJ2-7; D call uncertain. The germline V gene has CDR1 SGDLS and CDR2 YYNGEE. This CDR3 is built from 14 residues. Trimming shortened V by 1 base and J by 0 bases, and 8 bases separated the two germline ends.

For this clone: Different DNA sequences within this sample yield the same CDR3. V is TRBV6-2 or TRBV6-3 and J is TRBJ2-7, with 11 positions matching TRBD1. Germline V CDR1 and CDR2: MNHEY, SVGEGT. This CDR3 region has 14 residues. J was trimmed by 4 bases and V by 5 bases; bases with no gene match: 4. The CDR3 DNA sequence: TGTGCCAGCAGTCCGGGACAGGGGGTATACGAGCAGTACTTC. Its protein is CASSPGQGVYEQYF.

The chain recombines TRBV29-1 with TRBJ2-1; tentative D call: TRBD2 (6 bases). V was clipped by 1 base and J by 5 bases, with 9 bases between them. CDR1 and CDR2 (germline): SQVTM, ANQGSEA. The CDR3 runs to 13 residues. DNA for the CDR3: TGCAGCGTTGAAGCGGGAGATGACAATGAGCAGTTCTTC. This encodes CSVEAGDDNEQFF.

Only a few counts were recorded for this clone. The V and J genes are TRBV6-5 and TRBJ1-5, with a weak D call TRBD1 (5 bases). The length of the CDR3 is 13 residues. CDR1 and CDR2 (germline): MNHEY, SVGAGI. Trimming left V 8 bases short and J 0 bases short, with 8 bases between. The CDR3 DNA reads TGTGCCAGCGCAGGGTCTAGCAATCAGCCCCAGCATTTT. Translation gives CASAGSSNQPQHF.

V and J are TRBV6-5 and TRBJ2-7; a possible D gene is TRBD1 (6 bases). The CDR3 contains 12 residues. CDR1 and CDR2 from the germline V gene are MNHEY and SVGAGI. The germline V and J ends were trimmed by 4 bases and 3 bases, with 7 bases remaining between them. The CDR3 DNA follows: TGTGCCAGCAGTTCGGACAGCTACGAGCAGTACTTC. It yields the protein CASSSDSYEQYF.

This rearrangement joins TRBV29-1 to TRBJ2-1; 14 nucleotides agree with TRBD2. The CDR3 totals 14 residues. V shed 7 bases, J shed 4 bases, and the junction held 3 bases outside the gene matches. The V gene's germline CDR1 is SQVTM and CDR2 ANQGSEA. The CDR3 here is CSGGLAGEYNEQFF. The CDR3 nucleotides read TGCAGCGGGGGACTAGCGGGAGAGTACAATGAGCAGTTCTTC.

The gene calls are TRBV9 and TRBJ2-2; no clear D gene. CDR1 and CDR2 from the germline V gene are SGDLS and YYNGEE. The CDR3 consists of 14 residues. Between the trimmed V and J ends, which lost 5 bases and 4 bases, there was a span of 12 bases. The CDR3 loop reads CASRLATGTGELFF. CDR3 DNA: TGTGCCAGCAGACTCGCAACGGGCACCGGGGAGCTGTTTTTT.

This rearrangement joins TRBV6-2 or TRBV6-3 to TRBJ1-3, with 8 bases matching TRBD1. The CDR3 has 17 amino acids. Germline lookup yields CDR1 MNHEY and CDR2 SVGEGT. V lost 0 bases and J lost 2; bases outside the gene matches: 6. The CDR3 reads CASSYSGQGRPGNTIYF. In DNA form, the CDR3 reads TGTGCCAGCAGTTACTCCGGACAGGGAAGACCTGGAAACACCATATATTTT.

This chain uses TRBV29-1 with TRBJ2-3; the match to TRBD2 covers 8 bases. Germline assignment: CDR1 SQVTM and CDR2 ANQGSEA. The CDR3 has 12 amino acids. V shed 8 bases, J shed 14 bases, and the junction held 15 bases outside the gene matches. The CDR3 spells CSTPNLGLVPYF. The CDR3 region has the DNA TGCAGCACACCTAACCTGGGACTAGTTCCGTATTTT.

The rearrangement uses TRBV9 and TRBJ1-3; perhaps TRBD1 as D (5 bases). CDR3 length: 15 amino acids. Per the germline V gene, CDR1 is SGDLS and CDR2 is YYNGEE. Between the trimmed V and J ends, which lost 4 bases and 0 bases, there was a span of 11 bases. CDR3 DNA sequence: TGTGCCAGCAGCATAAGTGACAGCTCTGGAAACACCATATATTTT. This codes for CASSISDSSGNTIYF.

In this sample, this clone turned up a few times. The chain combines TRBV6-5 with TRBJ1-5; TRBD1 agrees at 8 bases. Trimming removed 6 bases from V and 5 bases from J; junction bases left unmatched: 6. The CDR3 covers 14 residues. The germline V gene encodes CDR1 MNHEY and CDR2 SVGAGI. The CDR3: CASRPSGGDQPQHF. CDR3 DNA sequence: TGTGCCAGCAGGCCCTCAGGGGGCGATCAGCCCCAGCATTTT.

The chain uses TRBV5-4 and TRBJ2-5, with TRBD2 matching 10 bases. This CDR3 spans 16 amino acids. J lost 5 bases, V lost 5 bases, and 12 bases had no gene match. The germline V gene encodes CDR1 SGHNT and CDR2 YYREEE (reference sequence). CDR3 sequence: CASRRRASGSGETQYF. CDR3 coding DNA: TGTGCCAGCAGGCGGAGAGCTAGCGGGAGCGGGGAGACCCAGTACTTC. Using reference TRBV5-4 and TRBJ2-5 for the parts outside the CDR3, the full variable domain is ETGVTQSPTHLIKTRGQQVTLRCSSQSGHNTVSWYQQALGQGPQFIFQYYREEENGRGNFPPRFSGLQFPNYSSELNVNALELDDSALYLCASRRRASGSGETQYFGPGTRLLVL.

This clone was observed a few times. The chain uses TRBV2 and TRBJ1-3; 7 nucleotides align to TRBD1. This CDR3 contains 15 residues. CDR1 is SNHLY and CDR2 is FYNNEI in the germline V gene. J lost 0 bases, V lost 5 bases, and 4 bases had no gene match. The CDR3 region has the DNA TGTGCCAGCAGTCGACAGGGTTACTCTGGAAACACCATATATTTT. This encodes CASSRQGYSGNTIYF.